In its sample, the clone carrying this TCR beta chain was seen many times. Its antigen remains unknown. This entry belongs to a study of T-cell reconstitution after alpha-beta-depleted transplantation in children. Broader study findings: Fresh T-cell production supplied most of the T-cell counts and diversity seen one year after transplant. Where alpha-beta T cells came from about two months after transplant was reportedly several hundred expanded graft clones.

Unique molecular identifiers were used to barcode this TCRbeta library. TCRdb itself ran the PCR reads through MiXCR, one entry per CDR3 protein. The repertoire holds about 200,000 distinct CDR3 sequences, with around 5.9% as singletons. Germline V gives CDR1 SQVTM, CDR2 ANQGSEA. CDR3 length: 12 residues. Trimming removed 5 bases from V and 1 base from J, with 8 bases in between. The receptor was derived from a girl under three years old with combined immunodeficiency, due to receive a stem cell transplant. The material was PBMCs, obtained before TCRalphabeta/CD19-depleted stem cell transplant. The chain uses TRBV29-1 and TRBJ2-5; the D is unclear. The CDR3 loop is CSVRRTQETQYF. CDR3 coding DNA: TGCAGCGTTCGACGGACCCAAGAGACCCAGTACTTC.